These T cell receptor beta chains were read from a single sample in a study of Tregs in tolerant kidney transplant recipients. Assay: immunoSEQ multiplex PCR; the TCRdb copy retains only in-frame clones and omits some. This sample carries about 100,000 clones, roughly 89% of them seen once, and the ten largest clones take about 0.35%. This sample comprised CD4+ T cells from blood, obtained before the transplant. These receptors originate from a human donor who received a combined kidney and bone marrow transplant. CDR3s include the opening cysteine and the closing phenylalanine or tryptophan. Fields, in order: clone size, D gene, J gene, V gene, CDR3 protein, CDR3 DNA. A D gene is named only where the DNA matches it firmly. Only part of the rows carry a size: once, few, many, or a class if the clone is expanded.

>-|-|TRBJ2-5|TRBV19
CASSGGTEGETQYF
TGTGCCAGTAGTGGGGGGACAGAGGGGGAGACCCAGTACTTC
>-|TRBD1|TRBJ1-2|TRBV14
CASSQFLDRGRGGYTF
TGTGCCAGCAGCCAATTTTTGGACAGGGGTCGCGGCGGCTACACCTTC
>-|-|TRBJ2-2|TRBV7-9
CASSRSTTGELFF
TGTGCCAGCAGCAGAAGCACGACCGGGGAGCTGTTTTTT
>few|-|TRBJ1-5|TRBV7-8
CASSFNRDQPQHF
TGTGCCAGCAGCTTCAACAGGGATCAGCCCCAGCATTTT
>-|TRBD1|TRBJ1-6|TRBV27
CASSSAPRAGGLSGSPLHF
TGTGCCAGCAGTTCAGCCCCGCGGGCAGGGGGCCTCTCAGGGTCACCCCTCCACTTT
>few|-|TRBJ1-2|TRBV2
CASKSIASGGYTF
TGTGCCAGCAAATCAATAGCCTCTGGCGGCTACACCTTC
>once|TRBD2|TRBJ2-7|TRBV2
CASSRAGGAYEQYF
TGTGCCAGCAGCCGAGCGGGGGGGGCCTACGAGCAGTACTTC
>-|TRBD2|TRBJ2-1|TRBV9
CASAPTGGLVWNEQFF
TGTGCCAGCGCGCCCACGGGAGGGCTAGTGTGGAATGAGCAGTTCTTC
>-|TRBD1|TRBJ1-5|TRBV28
CASWDRFSNQPQHF
TGTGCCAGCTGGGACAGATTCAGCAATCAGCCCCAGCATTTT
>-|-|TRBJ2-5|TRBV28
CASSSPQRKQETQYF
TGTGCCAGCAGTTCCCCCCAGAGGAAACAAGAGACCCAGTACTTC
>-|-|TRBJ1-6|TRBV19
CASSIGGRQSPLHF
TGTGCCAGTAGTATAGGGGGGAGGCAATCACCCCTCCACTTT
>few|TRBD2|TRBJ2-1|TRBV9
CASSVRDYWDNEQFF
TGTGCCAGCAGCGTCCGGGACTACTGGGACAATGAGCAGTTCTTC
>-|TRBD1|TRBJ1-2|TRBV27
CASSPRTGGGYTF
TGTGCCAGCAGTCCGCGGACAGGGGGTGGCTACACCTTC
>-|-|TRBJ1-6|TRBV6-5
CASSAVSSYNSPLHF
TGTGCCAGCAGTGCCGTTAGCTCCTATAATTCACCCCTCCACTTT
>-|-|TRBJ2-1|TRBV14
CASSQPGTPYNEQFF
TGTGCCAGCAGCCAACCCGGGACACCCTACAATGAGCAGTTCTTC
>-|TRBD1|TRBJ2-3|TRBV6-5
CASRVVGQGIQYF
TGTGCCAGCAGAGTTGTGGGACAGGGCATTCAGTATTTT
>-|-|TRBJ2-5|TRBV10-2
CASSYIAQETQYF
TGCGCCAGCAGCTATATAGCGCAGGAGACCCAGTACTTC
>-|-|TRBJ2-3|TRBV20-1
CSAYTDTQYF
TGCAGTGCCTACACAGATACGCAGTATTTT
>-|-|TRBJ2-3|TRBV11-3
CASSFTGRTDTQYF
TGTGCCAGCAGCTTCACAGGCCGCACAGATACGCAGTATTTT
>once|-|TRBJ2-1|TRBV9
CASSPRGAGTTYNEQFF
TGTGCCAGCAGCCCCCGGGGGGCGGGGACAACCTACAATGAGCAGTTCTTC
>once|TRBD1|TRBJ2-1|TRBV28
CATLTGAGNEQFF
TGTGCCACCCTGACAGGGGCGGGGAATGAGCAGTTCTTC
>-|TRBD1|TRBJ2-7|TRBV18
CASSPGTDGTYEQYF
TGTGCCAGCTCACCGGGGACAGACGGAACCTACGAGCAGTACTTC
>-|-|TRBJ2-7|TRBV11-2
CASSVDRYSYEQYF
TGTGCCAGCAGCGTAGACAGATACTCCTACGAGCAGTACTTC